Sequencing of this T cell receptor (beta chain) was carried out in a study of regulatory and conventional T cells in RAG deficiency (dated by TCRdb to about 2017). As for the study more broadly: The study used high-throughput TCR beta sequencing to compare repertoire diversity and composition of Treg, conventional CD4+ and CD8+ T cells between RAG-deficient patients and healthy controls.

Reading the germline V gene gives CDR1 ENHRY and CDR2 SYGVKD. V is cut back by 0 bases and J by 1 base, with 3 bases in the junction unmatched. The CDR3 has 16 amino acids, counting the end cysteine and phenylalanine. CDR3 DNA is the only sequence kept; it has 48 bases, read in frame from the first base. Library preparation employed the immunoSEQ multiplex PCR assay. Genomic DNA from the sorted T-cell subsets was used to amplify rearranged TCR beta chain products, which were then sequenced. Turning to the authors' computational methods: Shannon entropy and Simpson indices were used to quantify the repertoire diversity of productive TCR beta rearrangements. To gauge clonal expansion, the frequencies of the 100 most abundant productive TCR beta clonotypes among total reads were added together. The TRB repertoires were scored with a self-reactivity index built on which amino acids appear at CDR3beta positions 6 and 7. Two-way ANOVA was applied to the repertoire analyses, whereas Student t or Mann-Whitney tests were applied to the flow cytometric analyses. TCRdb mirrors the immuneACCESS table, restricted to in-frame sequences. Some clones are absent from its copies; in checked studies, under half trace to an unresolved V gene, and the reason for the others is unknown. The V and J calls and the clone size are those of that table, but D and trimming were determined from the DNA. The sample table shows under 35,000 clones, and more than 75% are seen once. The ten largest clones add up to 3.4% of the sample.

The paper as a whole reports these results and caveats: Markedly lower Shannon entropy and higher Simpson indices were observed in RAG-deficient patients than in control T-cell subpopulations. For some subjects, some analyses of T-cell subsets were not performed. In Omenn syndrome and CID/AS patients compared with controls, 85 to 100-fold fewer unique TCR beta sequences were detected from Treg cells, versus 8 to 10-fold fewer for other subsets. Rather than being bona fide Treg cells, the sorted CD25-high CD127-low cells in Omenn syndrome patients may represent peripherally activated cells. All patient T-cell subsets had shorter CDR3 lengths; Omenn syndrome patients showed >75% Treg-Tconv repertoire overlap at nucleotide and amino acid level.

Comment on this clone: No cognate antigen has been identified for it. No per-base quality is available; no much larger clone lies one base away.

Before genomic DNA extraction, conventional CD4+ T cells were isolated from blood as CD25-low CD127-high cells. About eight healthy control donors served as the comparison group for repertoire analyses. This sample also belongs to another study, concerning regulatory T cells. Per the second study: The multiplex PCR used 52 forward TRBV primers and 13 reverse TRBJ primers, with assay-based and computational corrections for amplification bias. Patient repertoires showed restricted unique TRB V-J pairs and skewed V and J gene usage, most marked in regulatory T cells. Between CD3G-deficient patients and healthy controls, the study compared T-cell receptor beta repertoires in sorted regulatory T cells, conventional CD4+ T cells and CD8+ T cells. Ficoll density separation was used to isolate peripheral blood mononuclear cells. Within the immunoSEQ assay, multiplex PCR amplified rearranged TRB loci from genomic DNA. TRB amplicons were sequenced on an Illumina HiSeq platform. Raw sequences were error-filtered and aligned to reference gene sequences by custom algorithms, then analyzed with the immunoSEQ online tools. Frequencies of productive and nonproductive TRB rearrangements were assessed among unique sequences as well as among total sequences. Groups were compared by t tests, Mann-Whitney tests or two-way ANOVA performed in Prism software.

This sequence originates from a human donor in good health. The rearrangement joined TRBV10-3 to TRBJ1-5; 7 middle bases align to TRBD1. What was sequenced was CD4+ effector T cells sorted from blood. The DNA sequence reads TGTGCCATCAGTGAGTCTGGGACAGACAGCAATCAGCCCCAGCATTTT. Its translation reads: CAISESGTDSNQPQHF.